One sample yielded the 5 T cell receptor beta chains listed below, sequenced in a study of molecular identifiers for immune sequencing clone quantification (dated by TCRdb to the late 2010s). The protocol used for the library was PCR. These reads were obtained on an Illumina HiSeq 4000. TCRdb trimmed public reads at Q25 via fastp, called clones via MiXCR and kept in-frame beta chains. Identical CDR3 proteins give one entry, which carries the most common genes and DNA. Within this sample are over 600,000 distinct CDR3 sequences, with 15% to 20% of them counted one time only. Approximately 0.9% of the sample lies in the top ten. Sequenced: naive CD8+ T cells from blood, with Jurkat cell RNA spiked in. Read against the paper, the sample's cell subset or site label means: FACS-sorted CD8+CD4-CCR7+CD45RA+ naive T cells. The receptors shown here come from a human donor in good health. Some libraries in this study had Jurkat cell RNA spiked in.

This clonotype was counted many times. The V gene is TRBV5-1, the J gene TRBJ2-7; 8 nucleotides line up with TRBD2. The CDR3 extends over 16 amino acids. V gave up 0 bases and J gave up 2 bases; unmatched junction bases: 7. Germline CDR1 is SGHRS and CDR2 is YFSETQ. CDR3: CASSLDVAGSPYEQYF. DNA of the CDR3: TGCGCCAGCAGCTTGGATGTAGCGGGAAGCCCCTACGAGCAGTACTTC.

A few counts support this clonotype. The CDR3 is CASSGGLRVDTQYF. The CDR3 DNA is TGTGCCAGTTCGGGCGGTCTGCGGGTCGATACGCAGTATTTT. The chain has TRBV19 and TRBJ2-3; the D gene is possibly TRBD2 (5 bases). The V gene's germline CDR1 is LNHDA and CDR2 SQIVND (reference sequence). The ends were cut back, 8 bases at V and 6 bases at J, with 18 bases in the middle. The CDR3 covers 14 residues. The full variable domain, its missing parts supplied by reference TRBV19 and TRBJ2-3, is DGGITQSPKYLFRKEGQNVTLSCEQNLNHDAMYWYRQDPGQGLRLIYYSQIVNDFQKGDIAEGYSVSREKKESFPLTVTSAQKNPTAFYLCASSGGLRVDTQYFGPGTRLTVL.

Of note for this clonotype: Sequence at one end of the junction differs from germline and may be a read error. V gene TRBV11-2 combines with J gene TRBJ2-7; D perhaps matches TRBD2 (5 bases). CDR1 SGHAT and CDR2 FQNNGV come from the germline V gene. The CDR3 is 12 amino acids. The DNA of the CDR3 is TGTGCCAGCAGCCTGGCGGAGGTAGAGCAGTGCTTC. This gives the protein CASSLAEVEQCF.

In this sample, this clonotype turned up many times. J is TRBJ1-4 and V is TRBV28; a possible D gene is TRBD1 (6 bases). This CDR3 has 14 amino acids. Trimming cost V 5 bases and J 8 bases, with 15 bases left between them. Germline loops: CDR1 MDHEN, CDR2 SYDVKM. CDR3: CASSLNQGGEKLFF. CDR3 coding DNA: TGTGCCAGCAGTCTTAATCAAGGGGGAGAAAAACTGTTTTTT.

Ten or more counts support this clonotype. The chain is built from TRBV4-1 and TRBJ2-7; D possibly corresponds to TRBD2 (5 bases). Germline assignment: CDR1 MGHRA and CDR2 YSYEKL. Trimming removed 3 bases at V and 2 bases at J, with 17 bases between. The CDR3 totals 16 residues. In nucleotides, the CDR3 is TGCGCCAGCAGCCATCTTAGAGCGGTGGACCCCTACGAGCAGTACTTC. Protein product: CASSHLRAVDPYEQYF.